This T cell receptor (beta chain) was captured in a study of vaccination effects on CD4 cells after COVID-19. For the study at large: ViraFEST assay sequencing came after antigen-specific CD4+ T cells were expanded with viral peptide pools. Among convalescent patients, two provided samples 16 days and one week before vaccination.

This clone turned up a few times. Its antigen remains unknown. Trimming shortened V by 0 bases and J by 2 bases, and 8 bases separated the two germline ends. The CDR3 runs to 14 residues. Germline CDR1 LGHDT, CDR2 YNNKEL (reference sequence). The protocol was immunoSEQ multiplex PCR, while the TCRdb copy is restricted to in-frame clones and leaves out a portion. The repertoire holds about 45,000 clones, around 76% seen once, with roughly 8.7% in the top ten. Following an approximately ten-day culture, CD4+ T cells were purified. On both days 3 and 7, half of the culture medium was replaced with IL-2 medium.

The TCR originated in a human donor who had a prior SARS-CoV-2 infection. The rearrangement links TRBV3-1 (or the pseudogene TRBV3-2) to TRBJ2-7; D may be TRBD1 (6 bases). Sequenced material: CD4+ T cells from PBMCs cultured without peptide, taken before COVID-19 vaccination. Here the CDR3 DNA reads TGTGCCAGCAGCCAAGATCAGGGGACCTACGAGCAGTACTTC. Its protein product is CASSQDQGTYEQYF.